Described below is a single TCR beta chain sequence and its context. The source of the sample is a study of blood T cell repertoires in COVID-19. As for the study in general: Researchers got acute and convalescent COVID-19 samples from the United States, Italy and Spain. T cells, B-cell-depleted T cells, or PBMCs supplied cDNA or gDNA.

Study processing details: Amplification from reference gene primers served as the basis for estimated nucleated cell counts. Here immunoSEQ multiplex PCR was the method, and the copy in TCRdb shows in-frame clones only, minus some. The D gene and trimming were derived from the DNA, and the V and J assignments and clone size from that table. This table holds around 300,000 clones, 80% to 90% found once. Sequenced: peripheral blood. This TCR was sampled from a woman in her 70s with acute or convalescent COVID-19.

CDR3 sequence (DNA): TGTGCCAGCAGCCACGAACACCCACTAGCGGGGGAAACCGGGGAGCTGTTTTTT. Protein sequence: CASSHEHPLAGETGELFF. The gene calls are TRBV6-2 or TRBV6-3 and TRBJ2-2; 11 bases are a match to TRBD2. This CDR3 is 18 amino acids long. Germline CDR1 MNHEY, CDR2 SVGEGT. With V trimmed by 6 bases and J by 5 bases, 14 bases remained unmatched.